Shown below are 21 T cell receptor beta chains from a single sample sequenced in a study of PD-L1 blockade in urothelial cancer. Time point specified: pretreatment peripheral blood. The repertoire was sequenced with immunoSEQ multiplex PCR; TCRdb's copy has only in-frame clones and lacks some. This table has tens of thousands of clones, about 83% appearing once. The sample consisted of PBMCs, taken around atezolizumab (anti-PD-L1) treatment. The receptors originated from a man in his fifties or sixties with urothelial cancer.

This rearrangement joins TRBV6-1 to TRBJ2-7; 14 bases align to TRBD2. The CDR3 totals 18 residues. CDR1 and CDR2 (germline): MNHNS, SASEGT. The J segment lost 3 bases and the V segment lost 2 bases, leaving 9 bases of the junction unmatched. The CDR3 loop reads CASSEIGGLAGGLYEQYF. CDR3 coding DNA: TGTGCCAGCAGTGAAATCGGAGGACTAGCGGGGGGACTCTACGAGCAGTACTTC.

The chain has TRBV6-5 and TRBJ1-5; TRBD1 agrees at 8 bases. Germline loops: CDR1 MNHEY, CDR2 SVGAGI. The CDR3 is 14 amino acids. V lost 0 bases, J lost 6 bases, and 1 base stayed unmatched. CDR3 residues: CASSYSGQVQPQHF. CDR3 nucleotide sequence: TGTGCCAGCAGTTACTCGGGACAGGTTCAGCCCCAGCATTTT.

The chain is built from TRBV7-3 and TRBJ2-7; 9 positions match TRBD1. The junction had 8 bases not matched to a gene; V was cut back by 5 bases and J by 3 bases. The CDR3 is made up of 15 amino acids. Germline V gene data show CDR1 as SGHTA and CDR2 as FQGTGA. The chain's CDR3 is CASSTLPGQGYEQYF. In nucleotides, the CDR3 is TGTGCCAGCAGCACCTTACCGGGACAGGGCTACGAGCAGTACTTC.

This chain links TRBV20-1 with TRBJ2-1; D not certain. Germline CDR1 is DFQATT and CDR2 is SNEGSKA (reference sequence). Trimming cost V 0 bases and J 9 bases, with 6 bases left between them. This CDR3 region has 11 residues. The CDR3 sequence: CSARDDFEQFF. The DNA for the CDR3 is TGCAGTGCTAGAGATGACTTTGAGCAGTTCTTC.

The V and J genes are TRBV2 and TRBJ2-3; 7 positions match TRBD2. The CDR3 is 12 residues long. V lost 7 bases, J lost 14 bases, and 12 bases stayed unmatched. The V gene's germline CDR1 is SNHLY and CDR2 FYNNEI. The CDR3: CASTFGGDHMYF. CDR3 DNA: TGTGCCAGCACGTTTGGGGGGGACCACATGTATTTT.

The genes are TRBV15 and TRBJ2-7, with TRBD1 as a possible D gene (6 bases). The CDR3 extends over 16 amino acids. From germline, CDR1 is LNHNV and CDR2 YYDKDF (reference sequence). Trimming removed 3 bases at V and 6 bases at J, with 21 bases between. The CDR3 spells CATSRQKQGVMSEQYF. The CDR3 region has the DNA TGTGCCACCAGCAGGCAAAAACAGGGCGTTATGAGCGAGCAGTACTTC.

The chain employs TRBV27 and TRBJ2-2, with 9 bases identical to TRBD1. CDR3 length: 14 amino acids. V lost 6 bases to trimming and J lost 4 bases; unmatched junction nucleotides: 3. Germline V gene data show CDR1 as MNHEY and CDR2 as SMNVEV (reference sequence). The CDR3 nucleotides are TGTGCCAGCAGGGACAGGGGCGGCACCGGGGAGCTGTTTTTT. Translated: CASRDRGGTGELFF.

V gene TRBV7-9 combines with J gene TRBJ2-1; no clear D. CDR1 is SEHNR, CDR2 FQNEAQ, per germline (reference sequence). This CDR3 contains 13 residues. Trimming took 6 bases from V and 5 from J, leaving 11 bases between them. DNA for the CDR3: TGTGCCAGCAGTCTTCAAGCCAACAATGAGCAGTTCTTC. Translating gives CASSLQANNEQFF.

V gene TRBV19 combines with J gene TRBJ2-7, with 7 bases identical to TRBD2. This CDR3 spans 14 amino acids. V gave up 4 bases and J gave up 4 bases; unmatched junction bases: 7. Per germline, CDR1 LNHDA and CDR2 SQIVND (reference sequence). The CDR3 nucleotides are TGTGCCAGTAGTAACGGCGGGAGAGGGTACGAGCAGTACTTC. Its protein is CASSNGGRGYEQYF.

The rearrangement uses TRBV18 and TRBJ2-7; 10 positions agree with TRBD1. CDR3 length equals 14 residues. Unmatched junction bases numbered 4, after V lost 4 bases and J lost 4 bases. Germline V gene data show CDR1 as KGHSH and CDR2 as LQKENI. DNA of the CDR3: TGTGCCAGCTCACAAGGGACAGGGGAATACGAGCAGTACTTC. Its protein is CASSQGTGEYEQYF. The whole variable domain, filled in from reference TRBV18 and TRBJ2-7, reads NAGVMQNPRHLVRRRGQEARLRCSPMKGHSHVYWYRQLPEEGLKFMVYLQKENIIDESGMPKERFSAEFPKEGPSILRIQQVVRGDSAAYFCASSQGTGEYEQYFGPGTRLTVT.

The chain has TRBV7-2 and TRBJ2-7, with 8 bases lining up with TRBD2. Looked up from germline, CDR1 is SGHTA and CDR2 is FQGNSA. After removal of 2 bases from V and 7 bases from J, the junction contained 10 bases not matched to a gene. This CDR3 is built from 15 residues. The CDR3, as DNA: TGTGCCAGCAGCTTAAAGCGGGAGATGGATATAGAGCAGTACTTC. This codes for CASSLKREMDIEQYF.

The chain employs TRBV6-1 and TRBJ2-3, with D possibly being TRBD2 (6 bases). Deletions cut 2 bases from V and 7 bases from J, with 16 bases between. Per germline, CDR1 MNHNS and CDR2 SASEGT. The CDR3 has 15 residues. This CDR3 reads CASSETAGAGNTQYF. CDR3 in DNA: TGTGCCAGCAGTGAAACAGCGGGTGCTGGGAATACGCAGTATTTT.

V and J are TRBV5-1 and TRBJ2-1; 7 bases align to TRBD2. Germline V gene lookup returns CDR1 SGHRS and CDR2 YFSETQ. V shed 4 bases and J 7 bases; nucleotides not matched to a gene: 11. The CDR3 spans 15 residues. The CDR3 sequence: CASSPVQAGGNEQFF. The CDR3 nucleotides are TGCGCCAGCAGCCCGGTACAGGCCGGGGGGAATGAGCAGTTCTTC.

The chain recombines TRBV19 with TRBJ1-1; D gene uncertain. The V end lost 1 base, the J end lost 3 bases, and 15 bases lay between the germline ends. Germline values: CDR1 LNHDA, CDR2 SQIVND (reference sequence). The CDR3 loop spans 16 amino acids. CDR3 sequence reads: CASSIVAAPVDTEAFF. The CDR3 nucleotides are TGTGCCAGTAGTATAGTTGCGGCCCCGGTGGACACTGAAGCTTTCTTT.

This clone appeared a single time. V is TRBV4-1 and J is TRBJ2-7; D might be TRBD2 (5 bases). CDR1 and CDR2 from the germline V gene are MGHRA and YSYEKL. V lost 0 bases and J 4 bases, leaving 10 bases between the germline ends. The CDR3 has 14 amino acids. The CDR3 region is CASSQESPGYEQYF. The CDR3 region has the DNA TGCGCCAGCAGCCAAGAATCCCCGGGGTACGAGCAGTACTTC.

The CDR3 DNA is TGCAGCGCTGCAGCCGGGACAGGGTGGTTCACTGAAGCTTTCTTT. It yields the protein CSAAAGTGWFTEAFF. The V and J genes are TRBV29-1 and TRBJ1-1; 9 positions match TRBD1. In germline, CDR1 is SQVTM, CDR2 ANQGSEA. This CDR3 spans 15 amino acids. V was clipped by 7 bases and J by 4 bases; unmatched bases: 13.

For this clone: Germline is not matched at one junction end, which may reflect a read error. The V call is TRBV9, the J call TRBJ1-1, with D perhaps matching TRBD1 (5 bases). CDR1 and CDR2 (germline): SGDLS, YYNGEE. The CDR3 totals 13 residues. CDR3 in DNA: TGTGCCGGCAGCGCCGGGGGGAACACTGAAGCTTTCTTT. Its translation: CAGSAGGNTEAFF.

The rearrangement uses TRBV6-1 and TRBJ1-2, with D uncertain. The CDR3 is made up of 11 amino acids. Trimming took off 3 bases at V and 7 bases at J, with 6 bases between the two ends. In germline, CDR1 is MNHNS, CDR2 SASEGT. The CDR3, as DNA: TGTGCCAGCAGTGAGGGGAGTGGCTACACCTTC. Translating it yields CASSEGSGYTF.

The V call is TRBV4-3, the J call TRBJ2-1, with 9 bases aligning to TRBD2. The CDR3 length is 18 residues. Trimming took 0 bases from V and 0 from J; bases not matched to a gene: 6. In germline, CDR1 is LGHNA, CDR2 YSLEER. CDR3 in amino acids: CASSQDTAGGSSYNEQFF. CDR3 DNA sequence: TGCGCCAGCAGCCAAGATACGGCGGGAGGGAGCTCCTACAATGAGCAGTTCTTC.

The V and J genes are TRBV7-2 and TRBJ2-7; D uncertain. The CDR3 loop spans 12 amino acids. The V end was cut by 1 base, the J end by 3 bases, with 4 bases between. In germline, CDR1 is SGHTA, CDR2 FQGNSA. CDR3 in DNA: TGTGCCAGCAGCTTAGTTCGCTACGAGCAGTACTTC. Translated: CASSLVRYEQYF. Variable domain in full (rest from reference TRBV7-2 and TRBJ2-7): GAGVSQSPSNKVTEKGKDVELRCDPISGHTALYWYRQSLGQGLEFLIYFQGNSAPDKSGLPSDRFSAERTGGSVSTLTIQRTQQEDSAVYLCASSLVRYEQYFGPGTRLTVT.

The V and J genes are TRBV28 and TRBJ1-5, with TRBD1 matching over 7 bases. The V and J ends lost 5 bases and 7 bases, in that order; junction bases with no gene match: 5. This CDR3 is built from 13 residues. Germline CDR1 and CDR2: MDHEN and SYDVKM. In nucleotides, the CDR3 is TGTGCCAGCAGTCGGGACAGATACCAGCCCCAGCATTTT. It is translated as CASSRDRYQPQHF.